These 14 T cell receptor beta chains originate from one sample sequenced in a study of T cells after yellow fever vaccination. TCRdb ran MiXCR on the 5' RACE reads and lists one entry per CDR3 protein. The sample records a few hundred thousand distinct CDR3 sequences, under 9% being singletons. The sample here was CD4+ T cells sorted from PBMCs, taken 5 days after the yellow fever booster vaccination. The source is a man aged 18 to 30 who received the YFV17D yellow fever vaccine.

This clonotype was counted only a few times. J is TRBJ1-2 and V is TRBV12-3 or TRBV12-4, with unresolved D. The V end was cut by 6 bases, the J end by 8 bases, with 13 bases between. The length of the CDR3 is 12 residues. CDR3 region: CASRFKGGGYTF. The CDR3 region has the DNA TGTGCCAGCAGGTTCAAGGGCGGAGGCTACACCTTC.

The chain is built from TRBV6-1 and TRBJ2-7; the match to TRBD1 covers 8 bases. Trimming cost V 5 bases and J 6 bases; bases outside gene matches: 6. Germline V gene lookup returns CDR1 MNHNS and CDR2 SASEGT. CDR3 size: 13 residues. The CDR3 protein is CASSKLQGGEQYV. In DNA form, the CDR3 reads TGTGCCAGCAGTAAATTACAGGGGGGCGAGCAGTACGTC.

V gene TRBV20-1 combines with J gene TRBJ2-1; 11 nucleotides line up with TRBD1. The length of the CDR3 is 14 residues. Looked up from germline, CDR1 is DFQATT and CDR2 is SNEGSKA (reference sequence). The V gene end was trimmed by 6 bases and the J gene end by 5 bases; junction bases not matched to a gene: 6. In nucleotides, the CDR3 is TGCAGTGCCGAGGACAGGGGGCTCCACAATGAGCAGTTCTTC. Protein sequence: CSAEDRGLHNEQFF.

The chain uses TRBV6-5 and TRBJ1-6; a weak D match, TRBD1 (6 bases). Germline V lookup: CDR1 MNHEY, CDR2 SVGAGI. V was trimmed by 6 bases and J by 9 bases, leaving 15 bases between them. This CDR3 has 14 residues. This CDR3 reads CASSPVQGGSPLHF. The DNA for the CDR3 is TGTGCCAGCAGCCCCGTACAGGGCGGTTCACCCCTCCACTTT.

The chain employs TRBV11-2 and TRBJ2-2, with D possibly being TRBD2 (5 bases). The V gene's germline CDR1 is SGHAT and CDR2 FQNNGV. The CDR3 consists of 17 residues. The V end lost 5 bases, the J end lost 0 bases, and 16 bases lay between the germline ends. Written as DNA, the CDR3 is TGTGCCAGCAGCCTTACCTTAGCCGGGGCGAACACCGGGGAGCTGTTTTTT. Translating it yields CASSLTLAGANTGELFF.

This clonotype was seen a handful of times. The J gene is TRBJ2-5, the V gene TRBV5-1; TRBD1 might be the D (6 bases). The CDR3 extends over 14 amino acids. The ends were cut back, 4 bases at V and 5 bases at J, with 15 bases in the middle. Germline-derived CDR1 and CDR2 are SGHRS and YFSETQ. The CDR3 here is CASSTGTGHETQYF. CDR3 bases: TGCGCCAGCAGCACGGGAACAGGGCACGAGACCCAGTACTTC.

In this sample, this clonotype turned up many times. Compared with germline, one end of the junction differs, possibly owing to a read error. The J gene is TRBJ2-2, the V gene TRBV7-7; 9 bases fit TRBD1. This CDR3 has 20 residues. Per the germline V gene, CDR1 is SSHAT and CDR2 is FNYEAQ (reference sequence). CDR3 residues: CASSQKPRNYRGPGTGELFF. The CDR3 DNA reads as TGTGCTAGCAGCCAGAAACCCCGAAACTACAGGGGGCCGGGCACCGGGGAGCTGTTTTTT.

This clonotype was counted between two and nine times. This chain joins TRBV29-1 and TRBJ1-2; the D is unclear. Per germline, CDR1 SQVTM and CDR2 ANQGSEA. The CDR3 runs to 9 residues. The CDR3 loop is CRGMGGYTF. Here the CDR3 DNA reads TGCAGAGGTATGGGTGGCTACACCTTC.

This chain uses TRBV7-8 with TRBJ1-6; 8 nucleotides align to TRBD1. V lost 1 base to trimming and J lost 7 bases; unmatched junction nucleotides: 6. CDR3 size: 16 residues. Germline CDR1 is SGHVS and CDR2 is FQNEAQ. This CDR3 is CASSLVPGTGNSPLHF. The CDR3 bases are TGTGCCAGCAGCTTAGTTCCAGGGACAGGAAATTCACCCCTCCACTTT.

The rearrangement links TRBV4-1 to TRBJ2-5; D is ambiguous. The CDR3 totals 15 residues. V lost 1 base and J 4 bases, leaving 13 bases between the germline ends. Germline V gives CDR1 MGHRA, CDR2 YSYEKL. The chain's CDR3 is CASSQGQVGAETQYF. CDR3 bases: TGCGCCAGCAGCCAAGGTCAGGTCGGTGCAGAGACCCAGTACTTC.

The sample holds a few counts of this clonotype. The chain combines TRBV7-9 with TRBJ1-1, with D perhaps matching TRBD1 (6 bases). V lost 5 bases and J 2 bases, leaving 12 bases between the germline ends. The CDR3 covers 14 residues. Germline V CDR1 and CDR2: SEHNR, FQNEAQ (reference sequence). The DNA of the CDR3 is TGTGCCAGCAGCGGGACACTAAGAAACACTGAAGCTTTCTTT. It yields the protein CASSGTLRNTEAFF.

This chain uses TRBV28 with TRBJ1-3; TRBD1 matches 8 bases. The CDR3 sequence is 15 residues long. Germline assignment: CDR1 MDHEN and CDR2 SYDVKM. The V segment lost 6 bases and the J segment 4 bases; nucleotides outside the gene matches: 8. Here the CDR3 reads CASSAGGAEGNTIYF. Written as DNA, the CDR3 is TGTGCCAGCAGCGCAGGGGGCGCAGAAGGAAACACCATATATTTT.

As regards this clonotype: Just one base apart from a much larger clone, this may be a read error. The V gene is TRBV18, the J gene TRBJ2-7; D possibly corresponds to TRBD2 (5 bases). The germline V gene encodes CDR1 KGHSH and CDR2 LQKENI. The CDR3 extends over 15 amino acids. CDR3 nucleotide sequence: TGTGCCAGCTCACCACAGAGAGGGTTCTCCGACGAGCAGTACTTC. This encodes CASSPQRGFSDEQYF.

This clonotype was observed a few times. This chain joins TRBV27 and TRBJ2-7, with TRBD1 identical over 7 bases. Germline-derived CDR1 and CDR2 are MNHEY and SMNVEV (reference sequence). The CDR3 extends over 14 amino acids. The J segment lost 3 bases and the V segment lost 2 bases, leaving 4 bases of the junction unmatched. The CDR3: CASSLNWDSYEQYF. DNA for the CDR3: TGTGCCAGCAGTTTAAACTGGGACAGCTACGAGCAGTACTTC.